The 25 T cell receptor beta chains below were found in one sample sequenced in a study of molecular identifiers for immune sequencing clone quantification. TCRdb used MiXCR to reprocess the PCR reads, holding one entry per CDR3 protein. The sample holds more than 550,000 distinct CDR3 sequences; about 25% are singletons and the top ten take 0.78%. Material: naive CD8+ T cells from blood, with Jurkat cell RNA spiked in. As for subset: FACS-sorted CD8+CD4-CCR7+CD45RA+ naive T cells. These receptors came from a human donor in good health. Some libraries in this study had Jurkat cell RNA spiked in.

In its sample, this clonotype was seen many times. CDR3 sequence reads: CASSVGSGSNTEAFF. CDR3 bases: TGTGCCAGCAGCGTAGGGTCAGGAAGTAACACTGAAGCTTTCTTT. The chain recombines TRBV9 with TRBJ1-1; D remains unclear. CDR3 length: 15 amino acids. The germline V and J ends were trimmed by 0 bases and 2 bases, with 11 bases remaining between them. The V gene's germline CDR1 is SGDLS and CDR2 YYNGEE.

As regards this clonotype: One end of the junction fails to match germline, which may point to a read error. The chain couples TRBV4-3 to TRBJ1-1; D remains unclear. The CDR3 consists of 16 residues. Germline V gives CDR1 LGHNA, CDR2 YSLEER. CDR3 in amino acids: CARSQNYGEGNTEAFF. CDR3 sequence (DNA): TGCGCCCGCAGCCAGAATTACGGGGAGGGGAACACTGAAGCTTTCTTT.

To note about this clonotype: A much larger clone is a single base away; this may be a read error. CDR3 sequence (DNA): TGCAGTACTGCGGGTGGACAGGCGCGGAACACTGAAGCTTTCTTT. Translation: CSTAGGQARNTEAFF. The chain combines TRBV20-1 with TRBJ1-1, with 7 nucleotides matching TRBD1. CDR3 length: 15 amino acids. J gave up 1 base and V 8 bases, and 13 bases lay outside the gene matches. Germline CDR1 DFQATT, CDR2 SNEGSKA (reference sequence).

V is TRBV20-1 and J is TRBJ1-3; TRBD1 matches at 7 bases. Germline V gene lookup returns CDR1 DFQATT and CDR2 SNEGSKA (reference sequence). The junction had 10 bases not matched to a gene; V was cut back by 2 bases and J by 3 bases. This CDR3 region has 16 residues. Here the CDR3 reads CSARPLDRPNGNTIYF. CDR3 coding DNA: TGCAGTGCTAGACCCCTGGACAGGCCGAATGGAAACACCATATATTTT.

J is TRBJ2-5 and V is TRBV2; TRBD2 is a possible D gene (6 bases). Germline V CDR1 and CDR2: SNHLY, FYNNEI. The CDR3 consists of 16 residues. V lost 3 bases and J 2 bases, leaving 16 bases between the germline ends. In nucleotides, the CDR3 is TGTGCCAGCAGTGAGGGCGCGGGGCGGTATCAAGAGACCCAGTACTTC. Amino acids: CASSEGAGRYQETQYF.

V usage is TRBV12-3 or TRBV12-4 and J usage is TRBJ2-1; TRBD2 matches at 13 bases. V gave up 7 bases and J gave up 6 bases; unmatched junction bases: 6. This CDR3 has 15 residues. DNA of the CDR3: TGTGCCAGCAATCCACTAGCGGGGGGGATCAATGAGCAGTTCTTC. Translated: CASNPLAGGINEQFF.

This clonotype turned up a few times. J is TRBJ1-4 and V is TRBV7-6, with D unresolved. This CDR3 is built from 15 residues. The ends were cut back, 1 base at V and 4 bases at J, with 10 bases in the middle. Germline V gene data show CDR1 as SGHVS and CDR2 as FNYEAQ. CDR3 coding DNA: TGTGCCAGCAGCTTAGGGGTAGGCGTTAATGAAAAACTGTTTTTT. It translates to CASSLGVGVNEKLFF. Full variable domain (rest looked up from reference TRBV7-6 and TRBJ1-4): GAGVSQSPRYKVTKRGQDVALRCDPISGHVSLYWYRQALGQGPEFLTYFNYEAQQDKSGLPNDRFSAERPEGSISTLTIQRTEQRDSAMYRCASSLGVGVNEKLFFGSGTQLSVL.

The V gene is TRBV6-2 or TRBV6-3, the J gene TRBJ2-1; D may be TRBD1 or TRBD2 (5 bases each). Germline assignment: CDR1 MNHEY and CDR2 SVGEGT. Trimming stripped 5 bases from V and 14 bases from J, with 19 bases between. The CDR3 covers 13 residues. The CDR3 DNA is TGTGCCAGCAGTCTGGGGGACCACGTGTCCGAGTTCTTC. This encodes CASSLGDHVSEFF.

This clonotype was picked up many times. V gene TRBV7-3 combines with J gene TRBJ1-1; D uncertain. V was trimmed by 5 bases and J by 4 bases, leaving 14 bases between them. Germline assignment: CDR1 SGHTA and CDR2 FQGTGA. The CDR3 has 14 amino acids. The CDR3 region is CASSPMGGSTEAFF. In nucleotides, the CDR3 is TGTGCCAGCAGCCCCATGGGCGGTAGCACTGAAGCTTTCTTT.

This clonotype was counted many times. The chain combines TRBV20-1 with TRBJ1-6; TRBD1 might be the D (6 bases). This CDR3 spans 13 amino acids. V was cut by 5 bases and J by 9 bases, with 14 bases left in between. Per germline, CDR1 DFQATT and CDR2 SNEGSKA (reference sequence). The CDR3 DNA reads TGCAGTGCTCAGATCGGACAGTTTTCACCCCTCCACTTT. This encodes CSAQIGQFSPLHF.

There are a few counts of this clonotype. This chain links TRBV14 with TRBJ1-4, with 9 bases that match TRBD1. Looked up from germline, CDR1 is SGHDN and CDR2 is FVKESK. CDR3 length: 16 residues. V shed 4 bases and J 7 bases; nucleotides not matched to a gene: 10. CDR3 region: CASSPVLGQGTEKLFF. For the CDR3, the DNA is TGTGCCAGCAGCCCCGTTCTGGGACAGGGTACTGAAAAACTGTTTTTT.

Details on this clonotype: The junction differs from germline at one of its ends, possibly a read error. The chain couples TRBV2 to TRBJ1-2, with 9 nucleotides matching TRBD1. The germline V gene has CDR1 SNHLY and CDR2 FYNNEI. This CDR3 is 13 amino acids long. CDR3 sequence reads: CASSSQGAYGHTF. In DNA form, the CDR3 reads TGTGCCAGCAGTTCACAGGGGGCTTATGGCCACACCTTC.

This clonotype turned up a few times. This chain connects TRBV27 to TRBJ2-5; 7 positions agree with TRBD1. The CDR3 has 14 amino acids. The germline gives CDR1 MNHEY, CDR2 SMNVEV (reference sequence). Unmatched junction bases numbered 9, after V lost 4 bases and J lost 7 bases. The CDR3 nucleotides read TGTGCCAGCAGTTCAGGACAGGCCGCCGGGACCCAGTACTTC. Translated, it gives CASSSGQAAGTQYF.

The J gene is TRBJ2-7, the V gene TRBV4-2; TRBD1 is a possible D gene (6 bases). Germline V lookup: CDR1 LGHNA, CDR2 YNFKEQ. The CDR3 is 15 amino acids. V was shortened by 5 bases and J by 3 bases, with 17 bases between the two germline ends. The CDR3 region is CASSITGTSDYEQYF. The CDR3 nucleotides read TGTGCCAGCAGCATAACCGGGACATCGGACTACGAGCAGTACTTC.

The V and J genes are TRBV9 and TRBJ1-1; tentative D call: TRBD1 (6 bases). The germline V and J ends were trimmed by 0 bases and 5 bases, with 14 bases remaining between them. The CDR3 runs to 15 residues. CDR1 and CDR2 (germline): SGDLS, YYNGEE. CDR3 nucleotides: TGTGCCAGCAGCGTAGGTGGGGGGCGTAGTACTGAAGCTTTCTTT. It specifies CASSVGGGRSTEAFF.

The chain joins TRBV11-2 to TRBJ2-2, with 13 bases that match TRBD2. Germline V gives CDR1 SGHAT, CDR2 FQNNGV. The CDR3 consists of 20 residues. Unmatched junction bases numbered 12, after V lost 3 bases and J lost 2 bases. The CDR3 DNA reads TGTGCCAGCAGCTTCCCCTTGAGGACTAGCGGGGGAATAAACACCGGGGAGCTGTTTTTT. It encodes CASSFPLRTSGGINTGELFF.

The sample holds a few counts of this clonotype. CDR3 coding DNA: TGTGCCAGCAGCTTAGGAGCTGGGGGGGGCAATCAGCCCCAGCATTTT. Protein product: CASSLGAGGGNQPQHF. The chain carries TRBV7-6 and TRBJ1-5; D perhaps matches TRBD1 (5 bases). Per germline, CDR1 SGHVS and CDR2 FNYEAQ. This CDR3 comprises 16 residues. Trimming pared 1 base from V and 2 bases from J, leaving 12 bases between.

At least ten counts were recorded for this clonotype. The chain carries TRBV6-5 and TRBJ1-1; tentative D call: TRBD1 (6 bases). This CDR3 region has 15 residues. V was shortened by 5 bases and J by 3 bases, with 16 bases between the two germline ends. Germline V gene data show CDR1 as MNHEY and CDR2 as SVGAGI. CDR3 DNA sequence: TGTGCCAGCAGTCACAGGGAACTGGGGTACACTGAAGCTTTCTTT. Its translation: CASSHRELGYTEAFF.

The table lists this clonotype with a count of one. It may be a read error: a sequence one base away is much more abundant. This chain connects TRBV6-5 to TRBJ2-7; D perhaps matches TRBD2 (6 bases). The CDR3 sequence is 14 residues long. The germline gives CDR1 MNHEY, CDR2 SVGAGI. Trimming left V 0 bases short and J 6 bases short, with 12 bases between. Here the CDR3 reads CASSYSVTGVEQYF. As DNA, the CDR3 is TGTGCCAGCAGTTACTCGGTGACGGGGGTCGAGCAGTACTTC.

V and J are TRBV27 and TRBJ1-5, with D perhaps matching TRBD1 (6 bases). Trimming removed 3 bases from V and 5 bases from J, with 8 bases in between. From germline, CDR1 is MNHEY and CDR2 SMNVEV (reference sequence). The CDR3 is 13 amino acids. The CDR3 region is CASSFYRDQPQHF. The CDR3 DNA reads TGTGCCAGCAGTTTTTACAGGGATCAGCCCCAGCATTTT.

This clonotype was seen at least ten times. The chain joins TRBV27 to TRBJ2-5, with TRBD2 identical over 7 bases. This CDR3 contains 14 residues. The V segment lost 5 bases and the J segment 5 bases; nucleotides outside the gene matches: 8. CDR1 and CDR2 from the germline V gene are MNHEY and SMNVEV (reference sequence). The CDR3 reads CASSLAGVIETQYF. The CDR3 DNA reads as TGTGCCAGCAGTCTGGCGGGAGTGATTGAGACCCAGTACTTC.

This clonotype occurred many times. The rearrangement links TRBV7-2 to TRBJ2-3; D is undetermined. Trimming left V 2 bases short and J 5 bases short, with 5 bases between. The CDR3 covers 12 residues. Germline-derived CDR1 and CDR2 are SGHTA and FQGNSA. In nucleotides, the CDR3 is TGTGCCAGCAGCTTATCCGGAGATACGCAGTATTTT. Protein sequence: CASSLSGDTQYF.

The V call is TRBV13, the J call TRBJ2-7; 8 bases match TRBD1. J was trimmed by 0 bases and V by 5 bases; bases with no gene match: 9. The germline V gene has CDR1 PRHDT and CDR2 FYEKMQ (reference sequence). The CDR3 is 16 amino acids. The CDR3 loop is CASSPKGQASSYEQYF. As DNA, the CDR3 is TGTGCCAGCAGCCCGAAGGGACAGGCGAGCTCCTACGAGCAGTACTTC.

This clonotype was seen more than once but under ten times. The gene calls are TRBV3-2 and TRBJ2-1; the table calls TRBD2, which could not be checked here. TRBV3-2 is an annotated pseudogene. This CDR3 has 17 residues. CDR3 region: CASSQDLAGGHYNEQFF. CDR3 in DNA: TGTGCCAGCAGCCAAGATCTAGCGGGGGGGCATTACAATGAGCAGTTCTTC.

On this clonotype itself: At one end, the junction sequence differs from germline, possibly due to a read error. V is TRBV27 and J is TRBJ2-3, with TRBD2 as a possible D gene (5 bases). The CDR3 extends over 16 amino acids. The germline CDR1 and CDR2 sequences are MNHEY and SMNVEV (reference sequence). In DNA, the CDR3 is TGTGCCAACAGTTTAGGTTCGCTAGCTAGCACAGATACGCAGTATTTT. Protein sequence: CANSLGSLASTDTQYF.